The 22 T cell receptor beta chains below were found in one sample sequenced in a study of shared clonotypes between healthy human individuals. Data came from immunoSEQ multiplex PCR; TCRdb stores just in-frame clones and leaves some out. The sample shows around 2.1 million clones, approximately 96% of them seen only once. Sequenced sample: naive CD4+ T cells sorted from blood. Subset in this sample: CD45RA+ positively selected. All receptors derive from a man younger than 35 in good health.

The genes are TRBV4-3 and TRBJ2-4, with TRBD2 identical over 8 bases. The germline V gene encodes CDR1 LGHNA and CDR2 YSLEER. V trimming: 1 base; J trimming: 5 bases; junction bases outside the gene matches: 13. This CDR3 is 18 amino acids long. The CDR3 DNA is TGCGCCAGCAGCCAAGGAACAGGAATAACTAGCGGAGAAAACATTCAGTACTTC. This gives the protein CASSQGTGITSGENIQYF.

The CDR3 sequence is CASSFEGSNEKLFF. The CDR3 region has the DNA TGCGCCAGCAGCTTTGAGGGCAGTAATGAAAAACTGTTTTTT. The chain joins TRBV5-1 to TRBJ1-4; unclear D gene. Germline CDR1 reads SGHRS; CDR2 reads YFSETQ. The CDR3 extends over 14 amino acids. Trimming left V 2 bases short and J 4 bases short, with 9 bases between.

J is TRBJ2-7 and V is TRBV6-5; the D gene is possibly TRBD2 (6 bases). The V gene lost 6 bases and the J gene lost 2 bases, with 14 bases spanning the gap. The CDR3 contains 14 residues. The V gene's germline CDR1 is MNHEY and CDR2 SVGAGI. The CDR3 reads CASSAGPTTYEQYF. In nucleotides, the CDR3 is TGTGCCAGCAGCGCGGGACCCACGACCTACGAGCAGTACTTC.

The genes are TRBV21-1 and TRBJ1-5. TRBV21-1 is tagged as a pseudogene. The CDR3 has 14 amino acids. The CDR3 is CASSKVREGQPQHF. The CDR3 DNA sequence: TGTGCCAGCAGCAAAGTCAGGGAGGGTCAGCCCCAGCATTTT.

The rearrangement uses TRBV7-6 and TRBJ1-3; a weak D match, TRBD1 (6 bases). The CDR3 is made up of 16 amino acids. Germline loops: CDR1 SGHVS, CDR2 FNYEAQ. Trimming took off 0 bases at V and 2 bases at J, with 11 bases between the two ends. The CDR3 DNA is TGTGCCAGCAGCTTAGCAGGGGGGACAACTGGAAACACCATATATTTT. Amino acid sequence: CASSLAGGTTGNTIYF.

V and J are TRBV5-1 and TRBJ2-5, with 7 bases lining up with TRBD2. J lost 2 bases, V lost 0 bases, and 7 bases had no gene match. In germline, CDR1 is SGHRS, CDR2 YFSETQ. This CDR3 spans 16 amino acids. In nucleotides, the CDR3 is TGCGCCAGCAGCTTGGACGGACTAGGGACGCAAGAGACCCAGTACTTC. It encodes CASSLDGLGTQETQYF. The full variable domain, completed using reference TRBV5-1 and TRBJ2-5, is KAGVTQTPRYLIKTRGQQVTLSCSPISGHRSVSWYQQTPGQGLQFLFEYFSETQRNKGNFPGRFSGRQFSNSRSEMNVSTLELGDSALYLCASSLDGLGTQETQYFGPGTRLLVL.

The chain recombines TRBV5-6 with TRBJ2-7; D gene uncertain. Germline CDR1 SGHDT, CDR2 YYEEEE. The V gene lost 2 bases and the J gene lost 4 bases, with 16 bases spanning the gap. The CDR3 is 15 amino acids. The CDR3 reads CASSFILRPGYEQYF. The CDR3 bases are TGTGCCAGCAGCTTCATTTTGCGCCCTGGGTACGAGCAGTACTTC.

CDR3 sequence: CASRTADYGYTF. The DNA for the CDR3 is TGTGCCAGCAGGACGGCAGACTATGGCTACACCTTC. The chain recombines TRBV6-5 with TRBJ1-2; D gene uncertain. In germline, CDR1 is MNHEY, CDR2 SVGAGI. Trimming pared 6 bases from V and 3 bases from J, leaving 8 bases between. This CDR3 spans 12 amino acids.

V gene TRBV2 combines with J gene TRBJ2-7; D possibly corresponds to TRBD1 (5 bases). Germline V gives CDR1 SNHLY, CDR2 FYNNEI. Trimming stripped 6 bases from V and 1 base from J, with 13 bases between. CDR3 length equals 14 residues. Written as DNA, the CDR3 is TGTGCCAGCAGCCCGCAAGGGGCTTCCTACGAGCAGTACTTC. Its protein product is CASSPQGASYEQYF.

Turning to this clone: The sample holds other DNA sequences that translate to the same CDR3. The CDR3 coding sequence is TGTGCCAGCAGCGTAGGGACAGGGGGCGGCTACGAGCAGTACTTC. Protein sequence: CASSVGTGGGYEQYF. The chain recombines TRBV9 with TRBJ2-7; TRBD1 matches 11 bases. V lost 0 bases, J lost 3 bases, and 2 bases stayed unmatched. In germline, CDR1 is SGDLS, CDR2 YYNGEE. The CDR3 extends over 15 amino acids.

This sequence joins TRBV2 and TRBJ2-2; D is unclear. The CDR3 runs 16 residues. V was shortened by 3 bases and J by 1 base, with 12 bases between the two germline ends. Germline-derived CDR1 and CDR2 are SNHLY and FYNNEI. CDR3 amino acids: CASSEFRAGNTGELFF. In DNA, the CDR3 is TGTGCCAGCAGTGAGTTTCGGGCAGGGAACACCGGGGAGCTGTTTTTT.

The V gene is TRBV6-5, the J gene TRBJ2-5, with D possibly TRBD2 on 6 matching bases. V was shortened by 2 bases and J by 2 bases, with 12 bases between the two germline ends. Germline V gene lookup returns CDR1 MNHEY and CDR2 SVGAGI. The CDR3 length is 15 residues. The CDR3 DNA reads as TGTGCCAGCAGTTACGGGGGACTGGATCAAGAGACCCAGTACTTC. This sequence encodes CASSYGGLDQETQYF.

This chain links TRBV5-1 with TRBJ1-3, with a tentative D call TRBD1 (5 bases). From germline, CDR1 is SGHRS and CDR2 YFSETQ. Trimming shortened V by 0 bases and J by 2 bases, and 9 bases separated the two germline ends. The CDR3 loop spans 15 amino acids. The CDR3 nucleotides are TGCGCCAGCAGCTTGGCAGGGTTTACTGGAAACACCATATATTTT. Its translation is CASSLAGFTGNTIYF.

The chain links TRBV6-6 to TRBJ2-2; D is undetermined. Trimming cost V 5 bases and J 1 base, with 11 bases left between them. There are 15 residues in the CDR3. CDR1 MNHNY and CDR2 SVGAGI come from the germline V gene (reference sequence). The CDR3 sequence is CASSTGLLNTGELFF. The CDR3 DNA follows: TGTGCCAGCAGTACCGGTCTACTGAACACCGGGGAGCTGTTTTTT.

J is TRBJ1-4 and V is TRBV6-6; tentative D call: TRBD1 (5 bases). Between the trimmed V and J ends, which lost 6 bases and 8 bases, there was a span of 22 bases. This CDR3 spans 16 amino acids. Per the germline V gene, CDR1 is MNHNY and CDR2 is SVGAGI (reference sequence). The CDR3 DNA reads as TGTGCCAGCAGCTCGACCTCCCTAGGGGCTGGGGAAAAACTGTTTTTT. Encoded protein: CASSSTSLGAGEKLFF.

The chain has TRBV6-1 and TRBJ2-1; 7 bases map to TRBD2. The germline V gene encodes CDR1 MNHNS and CDR2 SASEGT. Trimming removed 8 bases from V and 8 bases from J; junction bases left unmatched: 15. The CDR3 sequence is 15 residues long. DNA of the CDR3: TGTGCCAGCCAATCCCGGGTGCTAGCGGCCGATGAGCAGTTCTTC. Its protein is CASQSRVLAADEQFF.

The V call is TRBV29-1, the J call TRBJ2-1; D call uncertain. The ends were cut back, 3 bases at V and 6 bases at J, with 9 bases in the middle. The CDR3 covers 12 residues. CDR1 and CDR2 from the germline V gene are SQVTM and ANQGSEA. CDR3 coding DNA: TGCAGCGTTGAGGTCAATGCCAATGAGCAGTTCTTC. Protein: CSVEVNANEQFF.

The rearrangement links TRBV5-1 to TRBJ2-5, with TRBD2 matching over 7 bases. The CDR3 consists of 16 residues. V lost 4 bases, J lost 6 bases, and 15 bases stayed unmatched. Germline values: CDR1 SGHRS, CDR2 YFSETQ. The CDR3 region has the DNA TGCGCCAGCAGCGTTTTGGCGGGAGCGTCGATAAAGACCCAGTACTTC. Translated: CASSVLAGASIKTQYF.

V is TRBV10-3 and J is TRBJ2-7, with D possibly called TRBD1 or TRBD2 (7 bases each). V was clipped by 6 bases and J by 0 bases, with 12 bases between them. The CDR3 length is 14 residues. Germline loops: CDR1 ENHRY, CDR2 SYGVKD. CDR3 loop: CAIRQGGLSYEQYF. The CDR3 region has the DNA TGTGCCATCAGGCAGGGGGGGCTCTCCTACGAGCAGTACTTC.

The CDR3 region has the DNA TGTGCCAGCAGCAAAGTTGGACAGGGTCGAGAAAAACTGTTTTTT. The encoded protein is CASSKVGQGREKLFF. The gene calls are TRBV21-1 and TRBJ1-4; the table's TRBD1 call for D was not verified on the DNA. TRBV21-1 is flagged as a pseudogene. The CDR3 runs 15 residues.

This clone was counted once. The rearrangement joins TRBV9 to TRBJ2-3; D may correspond to TRBD1 or TRBD2 (7 bases each). The CDR3 is 16 amino acids. Germline loops: CDR1 SGDLS, CDR2 YYNGEE. Trimming stripped 2 bases from V and 1 base from J, with 14 bases between. This CDR3 reads CASSVSSGTGTDTQYF. The CDR3 DNA sequence: TGTGCCAGCAGCGTTTCCAGCGGGACAGGCACAGATACGCAGTATTTT.

This clone turned up a few times. CDR3 sequence reads: CASSFHQIRDSPLHF. The CDR3 coding sequence is TGTGCCAGCAGTTTCCACCAAATTAGGGATTCACCCCTCCACTTT. The chain carries TRBV27 and TRBJ1-6, with unresolved D. Germline loops: CDR1 MNHEY, CDR2 SMNVEV (reference sequence). V was shortened by 3 bases and J by 8 bases, with 14 bases between the two germline ends. The CDR3 loop spans 15 amino acids.